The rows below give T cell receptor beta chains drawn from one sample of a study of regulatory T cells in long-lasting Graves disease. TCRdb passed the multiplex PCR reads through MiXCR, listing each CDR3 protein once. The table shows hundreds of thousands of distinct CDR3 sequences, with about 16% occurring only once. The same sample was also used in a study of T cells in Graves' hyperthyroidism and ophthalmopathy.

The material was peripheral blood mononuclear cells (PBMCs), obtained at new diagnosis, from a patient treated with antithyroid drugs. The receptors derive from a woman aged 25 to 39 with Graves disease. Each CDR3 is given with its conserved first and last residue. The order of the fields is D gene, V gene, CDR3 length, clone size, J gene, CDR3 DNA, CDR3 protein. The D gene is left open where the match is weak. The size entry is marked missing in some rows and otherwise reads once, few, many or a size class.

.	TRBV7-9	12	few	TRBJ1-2	TGTGCCAGCAGCTTGGGCCAGTGGGGCTACACCTTC	CASSLGQWGYTF
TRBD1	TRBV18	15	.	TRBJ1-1	TGTGCCAGCTCACTTACCGGACAGGGGAGGACTGAAGCTTTCTTT	CASSLTGQGRTEAFF
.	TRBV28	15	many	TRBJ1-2	TGTGCCAGCAGTTCAAACACCTTACCTAACTATGGCTACACCTTC	CASSSNTLPNYGYTF
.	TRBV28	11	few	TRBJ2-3	TGTGCCAGCAGTCGACCTCCTCTTGGGTATTTT	CASSRPPLGYF
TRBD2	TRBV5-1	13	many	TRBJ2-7	TGCGCCAGCAGCTTTAGCGGGACCTACGAGCAGTACTTC	CASSFSGTYEQYF
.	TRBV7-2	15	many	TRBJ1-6	TGTGCCAGCCGCAGGGGCGGGTCCTATAATTCACCCCTCCACTTT	CASRRGGSYNSPLHF
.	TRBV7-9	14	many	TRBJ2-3	TGTGCCAGCAGCTTGGGGGGTATTACAGATACGCAGTATTTT	CASSLGGITDTQYF
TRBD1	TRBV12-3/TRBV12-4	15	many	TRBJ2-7	TGTGCCAGCAGTCCAGGGGGCGGGCCTACCTACGAGCAGTACTTC	CASSPGGGPTYEQYF
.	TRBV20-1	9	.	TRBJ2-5	TGCAGTGCTAGAGATCTCCAGTACTTC	CSARDLQYF
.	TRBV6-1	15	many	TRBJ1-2	TGTGCCAGCAGTGAATTGAAGGGTTCGAACTATGGCTACACCTTC	CASSELKGSNYGYTF
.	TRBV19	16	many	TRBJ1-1	TGTGCCAGTAGTATAGGTCGGCACCTACAGGGCACTGAAGCTTTCTTT	CASSIGRHLQGTEAFF
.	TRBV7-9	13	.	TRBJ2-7	TGTGCCAGCAGCTTACTTACAAGTTACGAGCAGTACTTC	CASSLLTSYEQYF
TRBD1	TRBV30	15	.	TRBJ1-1	TGTGCCTGGAGAGCTAATGACAGGGCGGCCACTGAAGCTTTCTTT	CAWRANDRAATEAFF
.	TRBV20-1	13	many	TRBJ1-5	TGCAGTGCTAGCCGACAGGCGGTTCAGCCCCAGCATTTT	CSASRQAVQPQHF
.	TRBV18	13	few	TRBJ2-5	TGTGCCAGCTCACAGACTAACCAAGAGACCCAGTACTTC	CASSQTNQETQYF
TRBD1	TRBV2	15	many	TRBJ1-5	TGTGCCAGCAGGGCAGGGGACAGTCCCAATCAGCCCCAGCATTTT	CASRAGDSPNQPQHF
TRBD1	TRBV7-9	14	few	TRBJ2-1	TGTGCCAGCAGCTTACTAGAGTCAGGGGGTGAGCAGTTCTTC	CASSLLESGGEQFF
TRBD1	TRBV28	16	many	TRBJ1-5	TGTGCCAGCAGTCGCGCAAGAAGGGGGCACAATCAGCCCCAGCATTTT	CASSRARRGHNQPQHF
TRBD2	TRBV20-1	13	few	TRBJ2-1	TGCAGCTGCGCTAGCGGGAGGGCCACTGAGCAGTTCTTC	CSCASGRATEQFF
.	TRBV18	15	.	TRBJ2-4	TGTGCCAGCTCACCACCTCGACTAGCCAAAAACATTCAGTACTTC	CASSPPRLAKNIQYF
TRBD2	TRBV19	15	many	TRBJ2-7	TGTGCCAGTAGTGACCGGACTAGCGGAAAATACGAGCAGTACTTC	CASSDRTSGKYEQYF
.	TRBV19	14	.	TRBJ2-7	TGTGCCAGTAGTACCTCCGGACACTCCTACGAGCAGTACTTC	CASSTSGHSYEQYF
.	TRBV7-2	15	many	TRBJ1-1	TGTGCCAGCAGCCCCGGGTCTCCTTTGAACACTGAAGCTTTCTTT	CASSPGSPLNTEAFF
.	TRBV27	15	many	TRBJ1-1	TGTGCCAGCAGTTTAAGACAGCGCACGAACACTGAAGCTTTCTTT	CASSLRQRTNTEAFF
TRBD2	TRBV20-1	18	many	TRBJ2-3	TGCAGTGCTAGAGCCGGGACTAGCGGGAGCCCCAGGACAGATACGCAGTATTTT	CSARAGTSGSPRTDTQYF
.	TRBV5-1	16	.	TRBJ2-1	TGCGCCAGCAGCTTGGAACAGGCCACACGGGACAATGAGCAGTTCTTC	CASSLEQATRDNEQFF
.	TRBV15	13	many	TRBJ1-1	TGTGCCACCAGCAGAGTTTGGCTTGAAGAAGCTTTCTTT	CATSRVWLEEAFF
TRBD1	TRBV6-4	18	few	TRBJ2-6	TGTGCCAGCAGTCCGCCGGGACAGGGATATGCTGGGGCCAACGTCCTGACTTTC	CASSPPGQGYAGANVLTF
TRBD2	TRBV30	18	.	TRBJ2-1	TGTGCCTGGAGTGAAGGACTAGCGGGAGGTTGGGCCTACAATGAGCAGTTCTTC	CAWSEGLAGGWAYNEQFF
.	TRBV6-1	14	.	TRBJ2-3	TGTGCCAGCAGTCCACCGGGACACCCAGATACGCAGTATTTT	CASSPPGHPDTQYF
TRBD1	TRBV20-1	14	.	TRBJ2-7	TGCAGTGCCAGTAGACAGGGCCTCATCTACGAGCAGTACTTC	CSASRQGLIYEQYF
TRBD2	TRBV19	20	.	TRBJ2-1	TGTGCCAGTAATCAAGGTGGCGGGAGGTTCCCACGCAACTCCTACAATGAGCAGTTCTTC	CASNQGGGRFPRNSYNEQFF
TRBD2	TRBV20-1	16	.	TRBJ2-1	TGCAGTGCTAGAGAGGCTCTAGCGGGAGCTTACAATGAGCAGTTCTTC	CSAREALAGAYNEQFF
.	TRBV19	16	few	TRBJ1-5	TGTGCCAGTAGTACAACACGAACCCGGATTGATCAGCCCCAGCATTTT	CASSTTRTRIDQPQHF
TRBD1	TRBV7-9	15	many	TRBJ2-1	TGTGCCAGCAGCTCCCTGAACTACAGGGGGAATGAGCAGTTCTTC	CASSSLNYRGNEQFF
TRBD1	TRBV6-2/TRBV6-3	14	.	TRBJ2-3	TGTGCCAGCAGTTACAGGGGGCTCGGAGGTACGCAGTATTTT	CASSYRGLGGTQYF
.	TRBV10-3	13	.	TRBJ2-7	TGTGCCATCAGCGACAGGAACTCCTACGAGCAGTACTTC	CAISDRNSYEQYF
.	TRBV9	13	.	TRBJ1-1	TGTGCCAGCAGCGCAAGGGTAGCAGCTGAAGCTTTCTTT	CASSARVAAEAFF
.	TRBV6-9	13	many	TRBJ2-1	TGTGCCAGCAGTTATGGTAGGGACAATGAGCAGTTCTTC	CASSYGRDNEQFF
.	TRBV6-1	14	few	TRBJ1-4	TGTGCCAGCAGGAGAGGGGTCGCAGATGAAAAACTGTTTTTT	CASRRGVADEKLFF
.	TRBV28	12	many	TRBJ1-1	TGTGCCAGCAGCCCAAGTGCGGGGTCAGCTTTCTTT	CASSPSAGSAFF
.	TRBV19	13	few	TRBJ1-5	TGTGCCAGTAGGAAATCCCCTAATCAGCCCCAGCATTTT	CASRKSPNQPQHF